The 30 T cell receptor beta chains given below trace back to one sample, sequenced in a study of spatial heterogeneity in lung cancer. TCRdb recomputed calls from the 5' RACE reads with MiXCR, one row per CDR3 protein. The sample has approximately 7,800 distinct CDR3 sequences, about 8.6% seen once. Time point noted: sample taken at primary tumor resection. The sequenced material consisted of unsorted whole RNA from tumor, nontumor lung or frozen PBMC. This specimen consisted of PBMCs, obtained at surgery. The receptors here all came from a male donor with early-stage non-small cell lung cancer.

This clonotype was detected many times. Since the library was made to target alpha chains, this beta chain is a stray read and its abundance is not meaningful. This chain links TRBV6-5 with TRBJ2-2; 9 bases agree with TRBD1. The germline CDR1 and CDR2 sequences are MNHEY and SVGAGI. V trimming: 7 bases; J trimming: 3 bases; junction bases outside the gene matches: 9. CDR3 length: 16 residues. The CDR3 DNA reads as TGTGCCAGCAACCCGGGACAGGGTACCGACACCGGGGAGCTGTTTTTT. It translates to CASNPGQGTDTGELFF.

This clonotype has a count of ten or more. Little can be read into the size of this beta chain, an off-target read in a library designed for alpha chains. This chain uses TRBV5-5 with TRBJ1-1, with D unresolved. Germline CDR1 reads SGHKS; CDR2 reads YYEKEE (reference sequence). This CDR3 is 13 amino acids long. Trimming removed 2 bases from V and 6 bases from J, with 11 bases in between. CDR3 sequence: CASSFGPESEAFF. CDR3 nucleotides: TGTGCCAGCAGCTTCGGGCCGGAATCTGAAGCTTTCTTT.

The table lists this clonotype with many counts. This beta chain lies outside the target of a library built for alpha chains; its clone size means little. The rearrangement joins TRBV4-3 to TRBJ2-4, with D possibly matching TRBD2 (6 bases). This CDR3 is built from 15 residues. Trimming pared 0 bases from V and 6 bases from J, leaving 12 bases between. Per the germline V gene, CDR1 is LGHNA and CDR2 is YSLEER. As DNA, the CDR3 is TGCGCCAGCAGCCAAGATAGGGGAGCGGGAAACATTCAGTACTTC. This translates into CASSQDRGAGNIQYF.

Within the sample, this clonotype is medium-sized. This beta chain is off target for a library built for alpha chains, so its abundance means little. This chain connects TRBV7-2 to TRBJ1-4; TRBD1 aligns across 7 bases. Germline V gene sequence: CDR1 SGHTA, CDR2 FQGNSA. V was pared by 1 base and J by 4 bases, with 3 bases of the junction left unmatched. The CDR3 is 15 residues long. The CDR3 DNA reads as TGTGCCAGCAGCTTAGACGGACAGGTTAATGAAAAACTGTTTTTT. This codes for CASSLDGQVNEKLFF.

A word on this clonotype: Being one base from a much bigger clone, this may be a read error. Little can be read into the size of this beta chain, an off-target read in a library designed for alpha chains. This chain connects TRBV27 to TRBJ2-5; D gene ambiguous. The CDR3 is made up of 12 amino acids. The V gene's germline CDR1 is MNHEY and CDR2 SMNVEV (reference sequence). Trimming took 6 bases from V and 8 from J, leaving 13 bases between them. In DNA form, the CDR3 reads TGTGCCAGCAGCGTACGGCAGGACACCCAGTACTTC. Amino acid sequence: CASSVRQDTQYF.

This clonotype appeared many times. Since it is a stray read in a library aimed at alpha chains, this beta chain has a size that is not meaningful. V is TRBV7-3 and J is TRBJ2-3; 9 bases are shared with TRBD1. Trimming cost V 4 bases and J 5 bases; bases outside gene matches: 1. Germline V gives CDR1 SGHTA, CDR2 FQGTGA. CDR3 size: 13 residues. The CDR3 spells CASSSTGGDTQYF. The CDR3 nucleotides read TGTGCCAGCAGCTCGACAGGGGGAGATACGCAGTATTTT.

By its share, this clonotype is medium-sized (0.01 to 0.1%). Little can be read into the size of this beta chain, an off-target read in a library designed for alpha chains. V gene TRBV6-5 combines with J gene TRBJ1-3; tentatively, D is TRBD1 (5 bases). The CDR3 extends over 15 amino acids. The V and J ends lost 2 bases and 0 bases respectively, with 8 bases between them. The germline V gene has CDR1 MNHEY and CDR2 SVGAGI. The CDR3 DNA follows: TGTGCCAGCAGTTACGGCGGGGGCTCTGGAAACACCATATATTTT. Encoded protein: CASSYGGGSGNTIYF.

By sample fraction, this clonotype is medium-sized (0.01 to 0.1%). Little can be read into the size of this beta chain, an off-target read in a library designed for alpha chains. The genes are TRBV18 and TRBJ2-2; D gene ambiguous. Trimming shortened V by 0 bases and J by 0 bases, and 2 bases separated the two germline ends. This CDR3 contains 14 residues. Germline V gene sequence: CDR1 KGHSH, CDR2 LQKENI. Here the CDR3 DNA reads TGTGCCAGCTCACCACCAACGAACACCGGGGAGCTGTTTTTT. Translated: CASSPPTNTGELFF.

This clonotype occurred many times. Because the library targeted alpha chains, this beta chain is an off-target read whose size means little. This chain uses TRBV12-3 or TRBV12-4 with TRBJ1-1; no reliable D call. V was cut by 6 bases and J by 3 bases, with 17 bases left in between. The CDR3 has 15 residues. In DNA form, the CDR3 reads TGTGCCAGCAGGGCAGTCACGGCACGGGACACTGAAGCTTTCTTT. Encoded protein: CASRAVTARDTEAFF.

The sample holds a few counts of this clonotype. With the library built for alpha chains, this beta chain is off target and its frequency is not meaningful. CDR3 sequence (DNA): TGCGCCAGCAGCCATCAAAGACAGGGCTACGAGCAGTACTTC. Its protein product is CASSHQRQGYEQYF. J is TRBJ2-7 and V is TRBV4-1; TRBD1 aligns across 7 bases. Germline V gene data show CDR1 as MGHRA and CDR2 as YSYEKL. Trimming cost V 3 bases and J 3 bases; bases outside gene matches: 5. This CDR3 region has 14 residues.

A note on this clonotype: It may be a read error: a sequence one base away is much more abundant. Because this beta chain is a stray read in a library intended to capture alpha chains, its abundance should not be given much weight. V usage is TRBV10-1 and J usage is TRBJ1-1, with a weak D call TRBD1 (6 bases). The CDR3 has 14 amino acids. In germline, CDR1 is WNHNN, CDR2 SYGVQD (reference sequence). CDR3 nucleotides: TGCGCCAGCAGCCGGACAGCCCAGAGGACTGAAGCTCTCTTT. Encoded protein: CASSRTAQRTEALF.

This clonotype was observed many times. This beta chain turned up in a library designed for alpha chains; as an off-target read, its abundance says little. V usage is TRBV27 and J usage is TRBJ2-6; a weak D match, TRBD1 (5 bases). Germline values: CDR1 MNHEY, CDR2 SMNVEV (reference sequence). V lost 6 bases and J lost 4, with 7 bases in between. This CDR3 spans 13 amino acids. CDR3 sequence (DNA): TGTGCCAGCAGGACAGCCGGGGCCAACGTCCTGACTTTC. It encodes CASRTAGANVLTF.

This clonotype is deemed medium-sized. This beta chain is an unintended read in a library built for alpha chains; its size means little. The rearrangement links TRBV19 to TRBJ2-7; D could derive from TRBD1 or TRBD2 (5 bases each). The V gene's germline CDR1 is LNHDA and CDR2 SQIVND (reference sequence). This CDR3 comprises 12 residues. Deletions cut 6 bases from V and 8 bases from J, with 14 bases between. The CDR3 sequence is CASSLLGTKQYF. CDR3 nucleotides: TGTGCCAGTAGCCTGCTGGGGACGAAGCAGTACTTC. Full variable domain (outside the CDR3, taken from reference TRBV19 and TRBJ2-7): DGGITQSPKYLFRKEGQNVTLSCEQNLNHDAMYWYRQDPGQGLRLIYYSQIVNDFQKGDIAEGYSVSREKKESFPLTVTSAQKNPTAFYLCASSLLGTKQYFGPGTRLTVT.

This clonotype was seen many times. This beta chain appears as a stray read in a library generated for alpha chains; its size is not informative. CDR3 coding DNA: TGTGCCAGCAGTGAATCGTGGGGACAGGGGACCCAGTACTTC. Translation: CASSESWGQGTQYF. The chain links TRBV25-1 to TRBJ2-5, with 9 bases aligning to TRBD1. This CDR3 contains 14 residues. The J segment lost 7 bases and the V segment lost 1 base, leaving 4 bases of the junction unmatched. The germline CDR1 and CDR2 sequences are MGHDK and SYGVNS.

Many counts were recorded for this clonotype. A library prepared for alpha chains yielded this beta chain as an off-target read; its size is of little meaning. The CDR3 DNA reads as TGCGCCAGCAGCGGCGGACTAGGATTTAGCACAGATACGCAGTATTTT. Residues: CASSGGLGFSTDTQYF. The gene calls are TRBV5-1 and TRBJ2-3, with TRBD2 identical over 7 bases. The CDR3 length is 16 residues. The germline gives CDR1 SGHRS, CDR2 YFSETQ. The ends lost 4 bases at V and 0 bases at J; junction bases unmatched: 8.

In regard to this clonotype: This beta chain came through as a stray read in a library set up for alpha chains, and its size says little. The chain joins TRBV6-1 to TRBJ2-1; D might be TRBD1 (6 bases). V was shortened by 4 bases and J by 0 bases, with 16 bases between the two germline ends. CDR1 is MNHNS and CDR2 is SASEGT in the germline V gene. CDR3 length: 17 amino acids. The CDR3 nucleotides are TGTGCCAGCAGTGGCCGGGACATTATGAGCTCCTACAATGAGCAGTTCTTC. Its translation is CASSGRDIMSSYNEQFF.

This clonotype is medium-sized. Since it is a stray read in a library aimed at alpha chains, this beta chain has a size that is not meaningful. The V gene is TRBV7-9, the J gene TRBJ1-1; D is uncertain. Germline V lookup: CDR1 SEHNR, CDR2 FQNEAQ (reference sequence). The CDR3 length is 14 residues. V was clipped by 3 bases and J by 7 bases, with 15 bases between them. CDR3 sequence reads: CASSFLITGSEAFF. Written as DNA, the CDR3 is TGTGCCAGCAGCTTCCTGATCACGGGCAGTGAAGCTTTCTTT.

This clonotype has ten or more counts. This beta chain was picked up by a library intended for alpha chains and is off target, so its count carries little meaning. The gene calls are TRBV12-5 and TRBJ2-1; 12 bases line up with TRBD2. CDR1 and CDR2 from the germline V gene are LGHNT and FRNRAP. The CDR3 contains 17 residues. V shed 2 bases, J shed 0 bases, and the junction held 2 bases outside the gene matches. The CDR3, as DNA: TGTGCTAGTGGTTTGATGACTAGCGGGAGCTCCTACAATGAGCAGTTCTTC. It codes for CASGLMTSGSSYNEQFF.

This clonotype was recorded at least ten times. This beta chain represents an off-target read in a library built for alpha chains; its size is of limited meaning. The gene calls are TRBV9 and TRBJ2-1; 9 nucleotides agree with TRBD1. The CDR3 totals 16 residues. The V and J ends lost 3 bases and 4 bases, in that order; junction bases with no gene match: 8. Per the germline V gene, CDR1 is SGDLS and CDR2 is YYNGEE. The DNA of the CDR3 is TGTGCCAGCAGCGCGTCCGGGACAGGGAGATACAATGAGCAGTTCTTC. Translation gives CASSASGTGRYNEQFF.

This clonotype was detected many times. In a library made to pick up alpha chains, this beta chain is a stray read with a size that means little. The V gene is TRBV5-1, the J gene TRBJ2-5, with 7 nucleotides matching TRBD2. The CDR3 loop spans 15 amino acids. Germline V CDR1 and CDR2: SGHRS, YFSETQ. The V and J ends lost 2 bases and 1 base, in that order; junction bases with no gene match: 5. CDR3 DNA: TGCGCCAGCAGCTTAACTAGCGTGCTCCAAGAGACCCAGTACTTC. The encoded protein is CASSLTSVLQETQYF.

This clonotype was seen at least ten times. The library was prepared for alpha chains; this beta chain is a stray read, so its frequency means little. This chain uses TRBV19 with TRBJ2-1, with D hard to call. CDR1 is LNHDA, CDR2 SQIVND, per germline (reference sequence). The CDR3 runs 12 residues. The V and J ends lost 2 bases and 6 bases respectively, with 5 bases between them. The CDR3 loop is CASSILGNEQFF. CDR3 DNA sequence: TGTGCCAGTAGTATATTGGGCAATGAGCAGTTCTTC.

Many counts were recorded for this clonotype. This beta chain lies outside the target of a library built for alpha chains; its clone size means little. This chain joins TRBV7-9 and TRBJ1-2; maybe TRBD1 (6 bases). In germline, CDR1 is SEHNR, CDR2 FQNEAQ (reference sequence). The V end was cut by 5 bases, the J end by 7 bases, with 17 bases between. This CDR3 comprises 14 residues. DNA of the CDR3: TGTGCCAGCAGCCGACAGGTTCCGCAGTTTGGCTACACCTTC. Its protein product is CASSRQVPQFGYTF.

This clonotype came up many times. This beta chain slipped into a library made for alpha chains as a stray read, so its size is not meaningful. The gene calls are TRBV3-1 and TRBJ2-3; no clear D gene. From germline, CDR1 is LGHDT and CDR2 YNNKEL (reference sequence). This CDR3 has 13 residues. The germline V and J ends were trimmed by 2 bases and 2 bases, with 5 bases remaining between them. CDR3 DNA: TGTGCCAGCAGCCAATCCAACACAGATACGCAGTATTTT. As protein: CASSQSNTDTQYF.

In the case of this clonotype: The library was built for alpha chains, so this beta chain is an off-target read and its size means little. The chain employs TRBV4-1 and TRBJ1-2; possibly TRBD1 for D (5 bases). The CDR3 contains 18 residues. Per germline, CDR1 MGHRA and CDR2 YSYEKL. V lost 0 bases, J lost 3 bases, and 20 bases lay in between. As DNA, the CDR3 is TGCGCCAGCAGCCAAGATGGGACGCTTGCACCCTGGCACTATGGCTACACCTTC. Its translation: CASSQDGTLAPWHYGYTF.

This clonotype came up many times. This beta chain turned up in a library designed for alpha chains; as an off-target read, its abundance says little. CDR3 nucleotides: TGTGCCAGCACCGGCGTTGGCGGGTACGCCCTCGCGGGGGATACGCAGTATTTT. Its protein product is CASTGVGGYALAGDTQYF. This chain connects TRBV2 to TRBJ2-3, with a possible D match to TRBD2 (6 bases). The CDR3 loop spans 18 amino acids. The V gene lost 7 bases and the J gene lost 6 bases, with 29 bases spanning the gap. The germline V gene encodes CDR1 SNHLY and CDR2 FYNNEI.

Points on this clonotype: The library was designed around alpha chains, so this beta chain is a stray read whose abundance carries little weight. This chain connects TRBV27 to TRBJ2-2, with 10 bases matching TRBD2. Germline assignment: CDR1 MNHEY and CDR2 SMNVEV (reference sequence). The CDR3 contains 17 residues. The V segment lost 2 bases and the J segment 4 bases; nucleotides outside the gene matches: 7. CDR3 sequence reads: CASSLSWLAGVTGELFF. The DNA for the CDR3 is TGTGCCAGCAGTTTAAGTTGGCTAGCGGGAGTCACCGGGGAGCTGTTTTTT.

This clonotype is labeled as medium-sized. Because this beta chain is a stray read in a library intended to capture alpha chains, its abundance should not be given much weight. This chain links TRBV6-2 or TRBV6-3 with TRBJ2-7; D may correspond to TRBD1 or TRBD2 (5 bases each). The germline CDR1 and CDR2 sequences are MNHEY and SVGEGT. The CDR3 spans 13 residues. V was pared by 4 bases and J by 6 bases, with 13 bases between. The CDR3 bases are TGTGCCAGCAGTTTTGCCGGGACGGGCGAGCAGTACTTC. It codes for CASSFAGTGEQYF.

Many counts were recorded for this clonotype. Because the library targeted alpha chains, this beta chain is an off-target read whose size means little. CDR3 residues: CASLWEGWLNTEAFF. The CDR3 DNA is TGTGCCAGCCTGTGGGAGGGGTGGTTGAACACTGAAGCTTTCTTT. This chain connects TRBV2 to TRBJ1-1; the D gene is possibly TRBD1 (5 bases). This CDR3 is 15 amino acids long. The V gene lost 8 bases and the J gene lost 0 bases, with 16 bases spanning the gap. Germline CDR1 and CDR2: SNHLY and FYNNEI.

This clonotype was recorded at least ten times. This beta chain slipped into a library made for alpha chains as a stray read, so its size is not meaningful. The J gene is TRBJ1-5, the V gene TRBV6-1; no clear D gene. Per germline, CDR1 MNHNS and CDR2 SASEGT. Deletions cut 5 bases from V and 0 bases from J, with 8 bases between. This CDR3 comprises 14 residues. The DNA of the CDR3 is TGTGCCAGCAGTTCCCCAGATAGCAATCAGCCCCAGCATTTT. Its translation: CASSSPDSNQPQHF.

This clonotype has a single count. This beta chain is a stray sequence in a library constructed for alpha chains; its clone size is not meaningful. The gene calls are TRBV19 and TRBJ2-5; TRBD2 might be the D (5 bases). Germline CDR1 is LNHDA and CDR2 is SQIVND (reference sequence). V lost 5 bases and J 5 bases, leaving 15 bases between the germline ends. This CDR3 is built from 14 residues. CDR3: CASSRGGPRETQYF. In DNA form, the CDR3 reads TGTGCCAGTAGTCGCGGCGGGCCTAGGGAGACCCAGTACTTC.